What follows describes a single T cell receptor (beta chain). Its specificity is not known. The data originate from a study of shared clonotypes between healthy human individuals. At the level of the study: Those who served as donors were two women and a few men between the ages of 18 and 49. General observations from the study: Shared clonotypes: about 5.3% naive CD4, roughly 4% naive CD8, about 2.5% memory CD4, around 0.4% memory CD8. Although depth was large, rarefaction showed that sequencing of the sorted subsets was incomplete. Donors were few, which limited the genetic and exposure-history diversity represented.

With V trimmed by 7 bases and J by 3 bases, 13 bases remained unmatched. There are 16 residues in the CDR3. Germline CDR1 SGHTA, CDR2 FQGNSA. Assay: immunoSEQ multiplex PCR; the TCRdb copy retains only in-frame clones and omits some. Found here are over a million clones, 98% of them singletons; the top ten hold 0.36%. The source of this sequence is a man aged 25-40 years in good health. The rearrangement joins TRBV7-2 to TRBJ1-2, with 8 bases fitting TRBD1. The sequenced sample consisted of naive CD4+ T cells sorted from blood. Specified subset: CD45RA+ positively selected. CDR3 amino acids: CASKRQGAAVDYGYTF. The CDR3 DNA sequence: TGTGCCAGCAAACGCCAGGGGGCGGCGGTGGACTATGGCTACACCTTC.